This TCR beta chain was captured in a study of T cells in localized non-small cell lung cancer. The ends were cut back, 4 bases at V and 7 bases at J, with 11 bases in the middle. The CDR3 extends over 13 amino acids. The V gene's germline CDR1 is KGHSH and CDR2 LQKENI. Generated by immunoSEQ multiplex PCR, the TCRdb table keeps only in-frame clones and is missing some. The sample lists around 50,000 clones, about nine tenths occurring once. This TCR was sampled from a woman between 35 and 70 years old with stage I lung adenocarcinoma. The chain recombines TRBV18 with TRBJ2-4; TRBD2 is a possible D gene (5 bases). The sequenced sample was peripheral blood, obtained before any cancer treatment. CDR3: CASSRNSENIQYF. DNA for the CDR3: TGTGCCAGCTCACGCAATAGCGAGAACATTCAGTACTTC.